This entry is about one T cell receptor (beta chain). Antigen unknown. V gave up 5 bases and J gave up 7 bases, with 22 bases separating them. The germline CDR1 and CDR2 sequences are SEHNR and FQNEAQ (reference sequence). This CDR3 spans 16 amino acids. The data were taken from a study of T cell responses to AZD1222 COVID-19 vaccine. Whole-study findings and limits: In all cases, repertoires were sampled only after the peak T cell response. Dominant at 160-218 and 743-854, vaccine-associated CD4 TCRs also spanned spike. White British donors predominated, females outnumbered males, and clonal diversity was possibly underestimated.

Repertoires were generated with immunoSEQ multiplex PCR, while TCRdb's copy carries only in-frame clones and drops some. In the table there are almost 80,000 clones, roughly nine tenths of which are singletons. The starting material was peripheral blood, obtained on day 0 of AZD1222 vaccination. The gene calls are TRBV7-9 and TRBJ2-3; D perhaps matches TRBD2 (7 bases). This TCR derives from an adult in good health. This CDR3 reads CASSDGGGGATNTQYF. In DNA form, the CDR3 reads TGTGCCAGCAGCGACGGGGGCGGGGGAGCTACGAATACGCAGTATTTT.